This T cell receptor beta chain was documented in a study of ipilimumab plus nivolumab after autologous stem cell transplantation. Study at large: Typical patient got 5 ipilimumab doses and seven to nine nivolumab doses (median).

Assay used: immunoSEQ multiplex PCR; TCRdb lists only in-frame clones, some missing. The sample gives approximately 10,000 clones, approximately 69% of which show up once; under 30% is in the top ten. The study's findings and limits: Per the authors, repertoire, Treg and microbiota data justify further study.

Starting 14 to 28 days after autologous transplant, ipilimumab 1 mg/kg was given. Patients received nivolumab 3 mg/kg at weeks 1, 4, 7, 10, then fortnightly to week 26. Germline V gene lookup returns CDR1 MNHEY and CDR2 SMNVEV (reference sequence). The CDR3 consists of 14 residues. V lost 0 bases and J lost 4, with 10 bases in between. In the case of this clone: No antigen is known for it.

The chain is built from TRBV27 and TRBJ2-7; D tentatively reads TRBD1 or TRBD2 (6 bases each). The sequencing here drew on PBMCs, taken in a trial of ipilimumab plus nivolumab as post-transplant consolidation. The sequence was obtained from a male donor with diffuse large B-cell lymphoma. The CDR3 DNA is TGTGCCAGCAGTTTATCGGGGGGCGGATACGAGCAGTACTTC. It encodes CASSLSGGGYEQYF.